This T cell receptor (beta chain) is drawn from a study of identical twins. Study findings and constraints: Insertion counts were lower in abundant cord blood beta clonotypes, a trend that memory repertoires did not show. In drawing conclusions, the study used cross-sectional statistical analysis and did not follow the same donors.

cDNA molecules carried unique molecular identifiers, and template switching added a universal primer site. MiXCR was run by TCRdb on the 5' RACE reads, yielding one entry per CDR3 protein. The sample yields 230,000 or so distinct CDR3 sequences, about 8.9% seen once. This clonotype was counted a few times. Its target is not known. The CDR3 sequence is 15 residues long. Germline lookup yields CDR1 LGHNA and CDR2 YNFKEQ. The V and J ends lost 1 base and 8 bases respectively, with 15 bases between them. This same sample was also taken into another study, of yellow fever vaccine responses in identical twins.

The receptor was derived from a young woman in good health. The chain carries TRBV4-2 and TRBJ1-5; no clear D. Sequencing input: CD8+ T cells sorted from blood. The chain's CDR3 is CASSQVNMGLKPQHF. DNA of the CDR3: TGTGCCAGCAGCCAAGTGAATATGGGATTGAAGCCCCAGCATTTT.